A selection of T cell receptor beta chains follows, all from one sample in a study of cytomegalovirus exposure and HLA in healthy donors. TCRdb's copy holds only in-frame clones and misses some; the assay was immunoSEQ multiplex PCR. The table records about 88,000 clones, about four fifths of them present only once. The material sequenced was PBMCs. The receptors come from a woman between 18 and 30 years old in good health and CMV-seropositive. The CDR3 runs from the conserved cysteine through the conserved F or W. A D gene is named only where the DNA matches it firmly. Size is omitted from some rows. Given values are once, few, many or a class for expanded clones.

TRBJ2-1,NA,NA,TRBV7-2,CASSLSQGGEQFF,TGTGCCAGCAGCTTATCTCAGGGGGGTGAGCAGTTCTTC
TRBJ1-4,NA,NA,TRBV29-1,CSVVGGQFNEKLFF,TGCAGCGTTGTGGGGGGGCAGTTTAATGAAAAACTGTTTTTT
TRBJ2-7,NA,TRBD1,TRBV7-6,CASSADPTGQISVKQYF,TGTGCCAGCAGCGCAGACCCCACGGGACAGATATCCGTTAAGCAGTACTTC
TRBJ2-2,NA,TRBD1,TRBV10-3,CAITHDRGRTGELFF,TGTGCCATCACACATGACAGGGGGCGGACCGGGGAGCTGTTTTTT
TRBJ2-2,NA,TRBD1,TRBV4-3,CASSQDYVNRGRELFF,TGCGCCAGCAGCCAAGATTATGTGAACAGGGGAAGGGAGCTGTTTTTT
TRBJ2-3,NA,NA,TRBV6-4,CASAKGDTDTQYF,TGTGCCAGCGCGAAGGGAGACACAGATACGCAGTATTTT
TRBJ1-1,NA,NA,TRBV29-1,CSVGRGPSQRNTEAFF,TGCAGCGTTGGGAGGGGACCCAGCCAGAGGAACACTGAAGCTTTCTTT
TRBJ2-3,NA,NA,TRBV6-5,CASKPSGDTQYF,TGTGCCAGCAAACCCTCGGGGGATACGCAGTATTTT
TRBJ2-7,NA,TRBD1,TRBV4-3,CASSQIWDDRATYEQYF,TGCGCCAGCAGCCAGATTTGGGACGACAGGGCCACCTACGAGCAGTACTTC
TRBJ2-5,NA,TRBD2,TRBV6-1,CASSGGGGHQETQYF,TGTGCCAGCAGTGGGGGCGGGGGGCACCAAGAGACCCAGTACTTC
TRBJ1-2,NA,TRBD1,TRBV10-3,CAISEGSQGGRGYTF,TGTGCCATCAGTGAGGGATCGCAGGGGGGTCGTGGCTACACCTTC
TRBJ1-1,once,TRBD1,TRBV10-3,CAIRPGTDIMNTEAFF,TGTGCCATCAGACCTGGGACAGATATAATGAACACTGAAGCTTTCTTT
TRBJ1-2,NA,NA,TRBV10-3,CAISEGGSYGYTF,TGTGCCATCAGTGAGGGGGGCAGCTATGGCTACACCTTC
TRBJ2-1,NA,NA,TRBV4-2,CASSQASAASYNEQFF,TGTGCCAGCAGCCAAGCGTCGGCGGCCTCCTACAATGAGCAGTTCTTC
TRBJ2-4,NA,TRBD1,TRBV9,CASSVGTGRAKNIQYF,TGTGCCAGCAGCGTAGGGACAGGGAGGGCCAAAAACATTCAGTACTTC
TRBJ2-2,NA,NA,TRBV27,CASSSVAGELFF,TGTGCCAGCAGTTCGGTCGCGGGGGAGCTGTTTTTT
TRBJ1-1,NA,NA,TRBV7-9,CASSSSEAFF,TGTGCCAGCAGCTCCTCTGAAGCTTTCTTT
TRBJ2-5,NA,TRBD2,TRBV4-2,CASSLGTSGGAETQYF,TGTGCCAGCAGCCTAGGGACTAGCGGGGGGGCGGAGACCCAGTACTTC
TRBJ1-4,NA,NA,TRBV7-9,CASSFGAVNEKLFF,TGTGCCAGCAGCTTTGGGGCAGTCAATGAAAAACTGTTTTTT
TRBJ2-7,once,TRBD2,TRBV6-5,CASSYSRGAHEQYF,TGTGCCAGCAGTTACTCGCGGGGGGCTCACGAGCAGTACTTC
TRBJ2-7,NA,TRBD1,TRBV7-9,CASSLSGQGIYEQYF,TGTGCCAGCAGCTTAAGCGGACAGGGGATTTACGAGCAGTACTTC
TRBJ1-1,NA,NA,TRBV10-1,CASSDSGRGNTEAFF,TGCGCCAGCAGTGATTCAGGGAGGGGGAACACTGAAGCTTTCTTT
TRBJ2-2,once,NA,TRBV29-1,CSVEDIGQGNTGELFF,TGCAGCGTTGAAGATATAGGGCAGGGAAACACCGGGGAGCTGTTTTTT
TRBJ1-3,NA,NA,TRBV11-2,CASSPDSHTIYF,TGTGCCAGCAGCCCAGATAGCCACACCATATATTTT
TRBJ2-3,NA,NA,TRBV14,CASSPLTTGTDTQYF,TGTGCCAGCAGCCCACTAACTACGGGCACAGATACGCAGTATTTT